Listed below are T cell receptor beta chains from one sample, sequenced in a study of cytomegalovirus exposure and HLA in healthy donors. TCRdb's table, derived via immunoSEQ multiplex PCR, lists solely in-frame clones and lacks some. There are roughly 120,000 clones in the sample; roughly four fifths occur only once, and about 1.8% lies in the top ten. Sample: PBMCs. These receptors all stem from a man aged 40-50 years in good health and CMV-seronegative. Each CDR3 is given with its conserved first and last residue. Each record gives: clone size, V gene, J gene, D gene, CDR3 protein, CDR3 DNA. D genes are given only for firm matches. The size field is filled for only some rows; it gives once, few, many or a size class.

size: -; V: TRBV5-1; J: TRBJ2-7; D: -; CDR3: CASSLLGDYEQYF; DNA: TGCGCCAGCAGCTTGCTCGGGGACTACGAGCAGTACTTC
size: -; V: TRBV20-1; J: TRBJ2-7; D: -; CDR3: CSAAQGYEQYF; DNA: TGCAGTGCTGCCCAGGGATACGAGCAGTACTTC
size: -; V: TRBV4-2; J: TRBJ1-6; D: -; CDR3: CASSQQGWDNSPLHF; DNA: TGTGCCAGCAGCCAACAGGGTTGGGATAATTCACCCCTCCACTTT
size: -; V: TRBV5-1; J: TRBJ2-7; D: TRBD1; CDR3: CASSEGTGREQYF; DNA: TGCGCCAGCAGCGAAGGGACAGGAAGGGAGCAGTACTTC
size: -; V: TRBV5-1; J: TRBJ2-2; D: TRBD1; CDR3: CASGVQGATGELFF; DNA: TGCGCCAGCGGGGTACAGGGGGCGACCGGGGAGCTGTTTTTT
size: -; V: TRBV2; J: TRBJ2-3; D: TRBD2; CDR3: CASILYGGGTDTQYF; DNA: TGTGCCAGCATTCTGTATGGGGGAGGGACAGATACGCAGTATTTT
size: -; V: TRBV30; J: TRBJ1-1; D: -; CDR3: CAWSRQLSTEAFF; DNA: TGTGCCTGGAGTAGACAGTTGAGCACTGAAGCTTTCTTT
size: -; V: TRBV12-5; J: TRBJ2-1; D: TRBD2; CDR3: CASGRSGGVMDEQFF; DNA: TGTGCTAGTGGCCGGAGCGGGGGAGTTATGGATGAGCAGTTCTTC
size: once; V: TRBV19; J: TRBJ1-4; D: -; CDR3: CASSIPQGMSEKLFF; DNA: TGTGCCAGTAGTATACCACAGGGAATGAGTGAAAAACTGTTTTTT
size: -; V: TRBV11-2; J: TRBJ2-3; D: TRBD2; CDR3: CASSLDSLAGVTDTQYF; DNA: TGTGCCAGCAGCTTAGATAGTCTAGCGGGGGTTACAGATACGCAGTATTTT
size: -; V: TRBV6-5; J: TRBJ1-4; D: TRBD1; CDR3: CASRTGTAGEKLFF; DNA: TGTGCCAGCAGGACCGGGACAGCTGGTGAAAAACTGTTTTTT
size: -; V: TRBV9; J: TRBJ1-1; D: -; CDR3: CASSVEGDYRTEAFF; DNA: TGTGCCAGCAGCGTAGAGGGGGATTACCGGACTGAAGCTTTCTTT
size: -; V: TRBV27; J: TRBJ2-1; D: TRBD1; CDR3: CASNSILTGGSGEQFF; DNA: TGTGCCAGCAATTCAATCCTCACAGGGGGCTCGGGTGAGCAGTTCTTC
size: -; V: TRBV10-3; J: TRBJ2-2; D: TRBD2; CDR3: CAISRTSGNTGELFF; DNA: TGTGCCATCAGTCGGACTAGCGGGAACACCGGGGAGCTGTTTTTT
size: few; V: TRBV29-1; J: TRBJ2-2; D: TRBD2; CDR3: CSVAGLAGFAGELFF; DNA: TGCAGCGTTGCCGGACTAGCGGGGTTTGCCGGGGAGCTGTTTTTT
size: -; V: TRBV7-6; J: TRBJ2-7; D: TRBD2; CDR3: CASSLGLATYEQYF; DNA: TGTGCCAGCAGCCTGGGACTAGCTACCTACGAGCAGTACTTC